A single sample gave rise to the 10 T cell receptor beta chains below, sequenced in a study of blood T cell repertoires in COVID-19. Produced via immunoSEQ multiplex PCR; TCRdb's table is partial and in-frame only. The sample lists about 36,000 clones, around nine tenths occurring once. The sequenced sample was peripheral blood. The receptor set was obtained from a human donor in a cohort sampled during active COVID-19.

The genes are TRBV24-1 and TRBJ2-3; TRBD2 aligns across 12 bases. The CDR3 length is 18 residues. CDR1 is KGHDR, CDR2 SFDVKD, per germline. Trimming cost V 0 bases and J 4 bases; bases outside gene matches: 7. Written as DNA, the CDR3 is TGTGCCACCAGTGATTTGCAGACTAGCGGGAGTAACGCAGATACGCAGTATTTT. Amino acid sequence: CATSDLQTSGSNADTQYF.

This sequence joins TRBV19 and TRBJ2-2, with 7 bases aligning to TRBD2. V shed 6 bases and J 5 bases; nucleotides not matched to a gene: 12. Per germline, CDR1 LNHDA and CDR2 SQIVND (reference sequence). The CDR3 sequence is 16 residues long. CDR3 region: CASSPWGGGRTGELFF. In DNA, the CDR3 is TGTGCCAGTAGCCCCTGGGGGGGAGGGCGGACCGGGGAGCTGTTTTTT.

CDR3 amino acids: CAIRGDRGNNQPQHF. CDR3 bases: TGTGCCATCCGCGGGGACAGGGGGAATAATCAGCCCCAGCATTTT. The rearrangement joins TRBV10-3 to TRBJ1-5; 11 bases agree with TRBD1. CDR3 length: 15 residues. V lost 8 bases to trimming and J lost 4 bases; unmatched junction nucleotides: 7. The germline CDR1 and CDR2 sequences are ENHRY and SYGVKD.

This clone was detected only once. This chain uses TRBV18 with TRBJ2-5, with no clear D. Deletions cut 3 bases from V and 0 bases from J, with 8 bases between. In germline, CDR1 is KGHSH, CDR2 LQKENI. The CDR3 is made up of 14 amino acids. CDR3 coding DNA: TGTGCCAGCTCACCTCAGGCGTACCAAGAGACCCAGTACTTC. Its protein is CASSPQAYQETQYF.

CDR3 amino acids: CASSSTNFREGLGTQYF. CDR3 sequence (DNA): TGTGCCAGCAGTTCTACAAACTTCCGGGAGGGCCTGGGGACCCAGTACTTC. This rearrangement joins TRBV27 to TRBJ2-5; TRBD2 matches 8 bases. This CDR3 contains 17 residues. J gave up 7 bases and V 4 bases, and 17 bases lay outside the gene matches. Germline V CDR1 and CDR2: MNHEY, SMNVEV (reference sequence).

This rearrangement joins TRBV6-2 or TRBV6-3 to TRBJ1-5; no definite D call. The CDR3 has 13 residues. CDR1 and CDR2 from the germline V gene are MNHEY and SVGEGT. Trimming removed 2 bases from V and 7 bases from J, with 9 bases in between. The CDR3 here is CASSYGLRQPQHF. CDR3 DNA: TGTGCCAGCAGTTACGGGCTCCGGCAGCCCCAGCATTTT.

The rearrangement joins TRBV27 to TRBJ2-4; TRBD2 is a possible D gene (5 bases). Germline-derived CDR1 and CDR2 are MNHEY and SMNVEV (reference sequence). V dropped 2 bases and J dropped 3 bases, with 14 bases sitting between them. The CDR3 covers 16 residues. DNA for the CDR3: TGTGCCAGCAGTTTACTGGGGTCCGCGGGCAAAAACATTCAGTACTTC. Translation gives CASSLLGSAGKNIQYF.

The chain employs TRBV5-6 and TRBJ2-5; the match to TRBD2 covers 11 bases. Per germline, CDR1 SGHDT and CDR2 YYEEEE. Trimming removed 4 bases from V and 2 bases from J; junction bases left unmatched: 7. This CDR3 is 16 amino acids long. CDR3 nucleotides: TGTGCCAGCAGCCAGACTAGCGGGGCTAAACAAGAGACCCAGTACTTC. Amino acid sequence: CASSQTSGAKQETQYF. The full variable domain, rest sourced from reference TRBV5-6 and TRBJ2-5, is DAGVTQSPTHLIKTRGQQVTLRCSPKSGHDTVSWYQQALGQGPQFIFQYYEEEERQRGNFPDRFSGHQFPNYSSELNVNALLLGDSALYLCASSQTSGAKQETQYFGPGTRLLVL.

The V call is TRBV9, the J call TRBJ1-6; possible D gene TRBD1, 6 bases. V was pared by 0 bases and J by 10 bases, with 11 bases between. The CDR3 has 14 amino acids. CDR1 and CDR2 from the germline V gene are SGDLS and YYNGEE. DNA of the CDR3: TGTGCCAGCAGCGTAGAGGGGGTTTCCTCACCCCTCCACTTT. Its protein is CASSVEGVSSPLHF.

The V and J genes are TRBV6-2 or TRBV6-3 and TRBJ1-1; tentative D call: TRBD1 (6 bases). CDR3 size: 15 residues. In germline, CDR1 is MNHEY, CDR2 SVGEGT. V lost 2 bases, J lost 1 base, and 11 bases lay in between. Written as DNA, the CDR3 is TGTGCCAGCAGTTACCTTTCGACAGGGAACACTGAAGCTTTCTTT. Translation gives CASSYLSTGNTEAFF.